This T cell receptor (beta chain) was sequenced during a study of a mutant IDH1 vaccine in newly diagnosed glioma. Sample time point: week 5, during vaccination. The vaccine gave 300 ug of a 20-mer mutant IDH1 peptide subcutaneously per dose. Tumors from donors were new WHO grade 3 or 4 IDH1-mutant astrocytomas with ATRX loss. CDR3 length equals 13 residues. V dropped 4 bases and J dropped 6; count of bases not matched to a gene: 5. Germline values: CDR1 SGHKS, CDR2 YYEKEE (reference sequence). Comment on this clone: The target antigen is unknown.

This table comes from immunoSEQ multiplex PCR, and its TCRdb copy is limited to in-frame clones, with some not included. The sample shows under 45,000 clones, more than 80% of them seen only once. Findings and caveats of the study: Immune responses induced by the vaccine were seen in 93.3% of patients, spanning multiple MHC alleles. Pseudoprogression appears to have had no connection to changes in top peripheral T cell clonotypes.

This sequence originates from a man aged 45-65 years with glioma. The genes are TRBV5-5 and TRBJ1-2, with 8 nucleotides matching TRBD1. The sample consisted of PBMCs, taken from a glioma patient whose treatment included an IDH1 peptide vaccine. The CDR3 is CASSPGTGDGYTF. As DNA, the CDR3 is TGTGCCAGCAGCCCAGGGACAGGAGATGGCTACACCTTC.